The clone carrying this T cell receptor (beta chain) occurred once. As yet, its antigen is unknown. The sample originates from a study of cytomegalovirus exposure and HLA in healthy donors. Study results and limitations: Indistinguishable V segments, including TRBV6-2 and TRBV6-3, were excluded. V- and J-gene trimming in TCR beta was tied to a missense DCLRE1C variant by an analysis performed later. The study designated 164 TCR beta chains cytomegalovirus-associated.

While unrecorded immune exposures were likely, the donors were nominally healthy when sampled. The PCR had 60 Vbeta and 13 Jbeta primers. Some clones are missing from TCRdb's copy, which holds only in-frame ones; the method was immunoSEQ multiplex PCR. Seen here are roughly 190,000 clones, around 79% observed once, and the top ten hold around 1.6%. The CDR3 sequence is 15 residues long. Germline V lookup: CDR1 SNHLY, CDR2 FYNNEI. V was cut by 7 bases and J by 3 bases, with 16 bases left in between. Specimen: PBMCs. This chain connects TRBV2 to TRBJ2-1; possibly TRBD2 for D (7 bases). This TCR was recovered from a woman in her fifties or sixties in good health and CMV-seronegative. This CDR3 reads CASKREGVSYNEQFF. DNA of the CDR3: TGTGCCAGCAAGAGGGAGGGGGTTAGCTACAATGAGCAGTTCTTC.